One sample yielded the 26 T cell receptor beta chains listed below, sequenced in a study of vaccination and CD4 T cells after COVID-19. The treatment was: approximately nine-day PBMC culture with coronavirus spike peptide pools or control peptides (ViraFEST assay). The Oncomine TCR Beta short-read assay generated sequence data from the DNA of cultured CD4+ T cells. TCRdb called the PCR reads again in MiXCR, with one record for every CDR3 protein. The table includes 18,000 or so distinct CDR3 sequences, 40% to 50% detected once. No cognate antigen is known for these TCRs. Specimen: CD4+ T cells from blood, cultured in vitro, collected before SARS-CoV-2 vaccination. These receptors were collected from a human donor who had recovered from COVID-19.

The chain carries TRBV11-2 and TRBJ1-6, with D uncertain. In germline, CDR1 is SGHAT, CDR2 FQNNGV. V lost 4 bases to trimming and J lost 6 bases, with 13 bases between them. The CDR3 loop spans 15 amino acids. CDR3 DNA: TGTGCCAGCAGCTCACGGAGTCCTCCTAATTCACCCCTCCACTTT. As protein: CASSSRSPPNSPLHF.

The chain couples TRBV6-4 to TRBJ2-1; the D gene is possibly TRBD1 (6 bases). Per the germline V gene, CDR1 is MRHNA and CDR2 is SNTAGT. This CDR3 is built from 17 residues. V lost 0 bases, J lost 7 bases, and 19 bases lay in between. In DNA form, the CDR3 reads TGTGCCAGCAGTGACTCTAGGGCGAGGGGGAGATGGAATGAGCAGTTCTTC. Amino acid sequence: CASSDSRARGRWNEQFF.

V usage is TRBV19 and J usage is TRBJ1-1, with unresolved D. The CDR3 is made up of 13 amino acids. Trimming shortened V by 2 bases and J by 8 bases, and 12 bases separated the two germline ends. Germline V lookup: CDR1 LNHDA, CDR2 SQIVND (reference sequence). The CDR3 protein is CASSIRPGPEAFF. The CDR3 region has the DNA TGTGCCAGTAGTATACGTCCAGGCCCCGAAGCTTTCTTT.

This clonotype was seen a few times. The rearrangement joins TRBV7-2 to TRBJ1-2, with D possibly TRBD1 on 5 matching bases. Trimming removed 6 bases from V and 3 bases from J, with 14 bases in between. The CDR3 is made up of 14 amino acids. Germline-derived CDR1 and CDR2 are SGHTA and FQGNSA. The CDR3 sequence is CASRAGGEDYGYTF. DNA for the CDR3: TGTGCCAGCAGGGCCGGGGGGGAGGACTATGGCTACACCTTC.

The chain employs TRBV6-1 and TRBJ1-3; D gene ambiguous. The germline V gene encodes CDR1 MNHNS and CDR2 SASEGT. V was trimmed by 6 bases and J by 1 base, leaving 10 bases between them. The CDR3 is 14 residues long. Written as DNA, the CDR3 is TGTGCCAGCAGAATCAGACATTCTGGAAACACCATATATTTT. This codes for CASRIRHSGNTIYF.

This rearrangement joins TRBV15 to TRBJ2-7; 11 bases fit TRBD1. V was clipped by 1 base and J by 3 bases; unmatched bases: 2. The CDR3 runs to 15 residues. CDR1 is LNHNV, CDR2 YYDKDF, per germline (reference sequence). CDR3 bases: TGTGCCACCAGCAGAGGAGGGACAGGGGGCTACGAGCAGTACTTC. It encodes CATSRGGTGGYEQYF.

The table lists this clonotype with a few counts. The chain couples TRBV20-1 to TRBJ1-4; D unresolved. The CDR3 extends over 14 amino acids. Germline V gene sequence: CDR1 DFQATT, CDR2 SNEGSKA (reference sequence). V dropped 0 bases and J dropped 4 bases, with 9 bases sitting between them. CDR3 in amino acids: CSARDVQRNEKLFF. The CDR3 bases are TGCAGTGCTAGAGATGTACAGCGTAATGAAAAACTGTTTTTT.

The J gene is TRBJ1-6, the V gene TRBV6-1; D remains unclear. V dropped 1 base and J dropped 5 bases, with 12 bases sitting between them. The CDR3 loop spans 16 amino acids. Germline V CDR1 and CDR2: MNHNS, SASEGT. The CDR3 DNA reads TGTGCCAGCAGTGAAGTCTCGGTCGTTAATAATTCACCCCTCCACTTT. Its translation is CASSEVSVVNNSPLHF.

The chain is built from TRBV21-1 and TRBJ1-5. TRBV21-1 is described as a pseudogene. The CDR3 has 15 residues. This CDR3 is CASSKAGVGNQPQHF. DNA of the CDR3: TGTGCCAGTAGCAAAGCAGGTGTTGGCAATCAGCCCCAGCATTTT.

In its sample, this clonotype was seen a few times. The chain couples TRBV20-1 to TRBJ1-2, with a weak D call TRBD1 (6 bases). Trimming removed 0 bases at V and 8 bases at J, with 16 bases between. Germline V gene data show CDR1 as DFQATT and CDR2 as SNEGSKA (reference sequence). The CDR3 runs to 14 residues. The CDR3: CSAREGARDVGYTF. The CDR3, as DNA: TGCAGTGCTAGAGAGGGGGCGCGAGATGTCGGCTACACCTTC.

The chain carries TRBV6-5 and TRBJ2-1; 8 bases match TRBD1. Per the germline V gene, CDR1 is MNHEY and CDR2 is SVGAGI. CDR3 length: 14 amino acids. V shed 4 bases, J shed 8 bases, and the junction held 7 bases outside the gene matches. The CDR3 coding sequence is TGTGCCAGCAGTTCCCGGACAGGGAGCTATGAGCAGTTCTTC. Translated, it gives CASSSRTGSYEQFF.

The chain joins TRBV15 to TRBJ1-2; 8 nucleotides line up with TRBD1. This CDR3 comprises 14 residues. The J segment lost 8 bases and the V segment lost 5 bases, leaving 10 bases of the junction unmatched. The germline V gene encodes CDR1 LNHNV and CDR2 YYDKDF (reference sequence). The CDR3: CATSPRQTGEGYTF. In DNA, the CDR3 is TGTGCCACCAGCCCCCGACAGACAGGGGAAGGCTACACCTTC.

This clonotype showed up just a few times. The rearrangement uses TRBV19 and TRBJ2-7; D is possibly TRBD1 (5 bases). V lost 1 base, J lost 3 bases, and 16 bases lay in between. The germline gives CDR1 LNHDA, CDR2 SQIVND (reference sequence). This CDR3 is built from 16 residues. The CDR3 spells CASSIGAAGQFYEQYF. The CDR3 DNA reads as TGTGCCAGTAGTATAGGGGCGGCAGGGCAATTCTACGAGCAGTACTTC.

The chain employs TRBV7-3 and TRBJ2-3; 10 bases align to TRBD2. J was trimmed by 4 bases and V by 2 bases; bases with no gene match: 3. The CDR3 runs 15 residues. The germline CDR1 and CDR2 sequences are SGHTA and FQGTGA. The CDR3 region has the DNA TGTGCCAGCAGCTTAGGGCTAGCGGGAGCAGATACGCAGTATTTT. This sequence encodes CASSLGLAGADTQYF.

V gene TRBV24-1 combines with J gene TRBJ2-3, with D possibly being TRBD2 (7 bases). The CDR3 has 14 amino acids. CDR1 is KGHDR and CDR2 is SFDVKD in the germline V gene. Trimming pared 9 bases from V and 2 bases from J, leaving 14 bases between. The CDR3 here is CATRGRGHTDTQYF. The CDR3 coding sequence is TGTGCCACCCGGGGGCGGGGGCACACAGATACGCAGTATTTT.

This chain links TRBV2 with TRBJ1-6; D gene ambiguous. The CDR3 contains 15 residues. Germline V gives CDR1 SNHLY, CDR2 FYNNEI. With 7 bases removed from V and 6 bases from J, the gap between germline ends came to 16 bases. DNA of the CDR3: TGTGCCAGCACCGAGGATGTGAGGAGTAATTCACCCCTCCACTTT. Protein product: CASTEDVRSNSPLHF.

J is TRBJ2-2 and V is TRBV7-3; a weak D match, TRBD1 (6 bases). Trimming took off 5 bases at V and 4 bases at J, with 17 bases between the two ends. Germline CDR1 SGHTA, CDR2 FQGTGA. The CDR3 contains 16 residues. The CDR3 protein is CASSGRRTESTGELFF. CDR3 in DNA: TGTGCCAGCAGCGGGCGTCGGACAGAGAGCACCGGGGAGCTGTTTTTT.

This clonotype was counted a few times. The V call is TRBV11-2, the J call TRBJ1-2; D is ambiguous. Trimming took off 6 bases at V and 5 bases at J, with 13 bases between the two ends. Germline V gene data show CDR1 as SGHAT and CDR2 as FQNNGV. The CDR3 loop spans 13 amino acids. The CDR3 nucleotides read TGTGCCAGCAGGTCAGCCTCAGAGTATGGCTACACCTTC. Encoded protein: CASRSASEYGYTF.

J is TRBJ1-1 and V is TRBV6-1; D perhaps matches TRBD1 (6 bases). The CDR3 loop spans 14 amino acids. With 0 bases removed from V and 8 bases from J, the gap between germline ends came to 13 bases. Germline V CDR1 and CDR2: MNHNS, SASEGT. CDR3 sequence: CASSEALVTGEAFF. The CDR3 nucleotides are TGTGCCAGCAGTGAAGCGCTTGTGACAGGAGAAGCTTTCTTT.

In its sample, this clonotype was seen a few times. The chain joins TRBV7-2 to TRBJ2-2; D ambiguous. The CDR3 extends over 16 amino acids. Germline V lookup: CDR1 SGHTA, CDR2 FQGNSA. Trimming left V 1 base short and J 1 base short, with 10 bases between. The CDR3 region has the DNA TGTGCCAGCAGCTTAGTGATTGGGTTGAACACCGGGGAGCTGTTTTTT. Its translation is CASSLVIGLNTGELFF.

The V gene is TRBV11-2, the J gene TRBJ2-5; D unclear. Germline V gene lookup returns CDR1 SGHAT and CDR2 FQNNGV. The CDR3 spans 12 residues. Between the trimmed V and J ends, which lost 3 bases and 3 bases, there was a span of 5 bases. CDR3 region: CASSFNKETQYF. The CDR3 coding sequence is TGTGCCAGCAGCTTCAATAAAGAGACCCAGTACTTC.

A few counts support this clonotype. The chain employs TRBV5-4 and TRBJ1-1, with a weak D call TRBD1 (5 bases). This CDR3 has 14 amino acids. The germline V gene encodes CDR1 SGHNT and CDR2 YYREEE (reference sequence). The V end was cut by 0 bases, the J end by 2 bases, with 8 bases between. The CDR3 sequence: CASSLDRGNTEAFF. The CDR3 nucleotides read TGTGCCAGCAGCTTGGATAGGGGTAACACTGAAGCTTTCTTT.

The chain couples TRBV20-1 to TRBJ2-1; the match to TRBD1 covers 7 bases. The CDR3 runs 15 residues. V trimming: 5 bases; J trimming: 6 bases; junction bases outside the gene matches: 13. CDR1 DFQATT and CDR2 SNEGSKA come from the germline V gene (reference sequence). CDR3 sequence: CSAEIPGQLANEQFF. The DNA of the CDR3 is TGCAGTGCTGAAATACCGGGACAGCTCGCCAATGAGCAGTTCTTC.

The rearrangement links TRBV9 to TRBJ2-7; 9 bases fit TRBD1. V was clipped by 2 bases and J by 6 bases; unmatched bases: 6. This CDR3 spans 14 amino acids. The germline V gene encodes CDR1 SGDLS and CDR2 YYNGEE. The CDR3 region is CASSVRQGGGEQYF. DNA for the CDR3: TGTGCCAGCAGCGTTCGACAGGGGGGAGGCGAGCAGTACTTC.

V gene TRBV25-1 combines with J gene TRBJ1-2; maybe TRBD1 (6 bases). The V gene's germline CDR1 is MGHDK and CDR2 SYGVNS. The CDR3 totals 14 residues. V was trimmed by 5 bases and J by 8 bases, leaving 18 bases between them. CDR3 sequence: CASSPHHGGQGYTF. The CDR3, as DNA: TGTGCCAGCAGTCCCCACCACGGGGGGCAAGGCTACACCTTC.

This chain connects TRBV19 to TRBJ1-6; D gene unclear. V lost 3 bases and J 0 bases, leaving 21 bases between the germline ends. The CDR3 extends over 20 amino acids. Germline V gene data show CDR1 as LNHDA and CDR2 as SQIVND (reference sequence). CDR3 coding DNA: TGTGCCAGTAGTATCAGGTTGGCGGTTCCATCGAGCTCCTATAATTCACCCCTCCACTTT. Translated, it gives CASSIRLAVPSSSYNSPLHF. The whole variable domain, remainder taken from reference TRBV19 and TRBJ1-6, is DGGITQSPKYLFRKEGQNVTLSCEQNLNHDAMYWYRQDPGQGLRLIYYSQIVNDFQKGDIAEGYSVSREKKESFPLTVTSAQKNPTAFYLCASSIRLAVPSSSYNSPLHFGNGTRLTVT.